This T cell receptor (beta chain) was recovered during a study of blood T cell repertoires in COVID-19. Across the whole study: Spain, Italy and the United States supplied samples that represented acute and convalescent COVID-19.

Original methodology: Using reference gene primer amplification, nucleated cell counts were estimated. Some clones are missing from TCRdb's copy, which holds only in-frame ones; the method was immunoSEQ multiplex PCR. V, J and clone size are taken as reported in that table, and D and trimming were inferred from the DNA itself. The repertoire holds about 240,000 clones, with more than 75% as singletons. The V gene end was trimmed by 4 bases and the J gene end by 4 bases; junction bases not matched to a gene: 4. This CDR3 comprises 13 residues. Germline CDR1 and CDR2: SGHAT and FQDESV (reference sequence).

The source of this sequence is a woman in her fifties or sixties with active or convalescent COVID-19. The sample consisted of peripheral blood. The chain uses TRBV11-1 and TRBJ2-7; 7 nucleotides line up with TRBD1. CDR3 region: CASSSTGLYEQYF. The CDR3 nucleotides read TGTGCCAGCAGCTCGACAGGGTTGTACGAGCAGTACTTC.